Each of the 19 T cell receptor beta chains below was sequenced from the same sample in a study of T-cell memory formation after mild COVID-19. TCRdb called the 5' RACE reads again in MiXCR, with one record for every CDR3 protein. The table shows about 610,000 distinct CDR3 sequences, with 15% to 20% occurring only once. The source material was PBMCs or a T cell subset sorted from them (not recorded which). These receptors were taken from an adult woman who had mild COVID-19 (a few samples of this study predate the infection). Cell type and time point are not known.

The V call is TRBV6-5, the J call TRBJ2-7, with 7 bases aligning to TRBD2. J was trimmed by 2 bases and V by 6 bases; bases with no gene match: 7. Germline V CDR1 and CDR2: MNHEY, SVGAGI. The CDR3 runs 14 residues. The CDR3, as DNA: TGTGCCAGCAGCCGCGAGCGGGGCACCTACGAGCAGTACTTC. Encoded protein: CASSRERGTYEQYF.

Only a few counts were recorded for this clonotype. The chain recombines TRBV21-1 with TRBJ2-7; TRBD1, as called in the table, went unchecked against the DNA. TRBV21-1 is a recognized pseudogene. The CDR3 spans 15 residues. CDR3 loop: CASSAWSTGSYEQYF. The CDR3 bases are TGTGCCAGCAGCGCTTGGTCGACCGGGTCCTACGAGCAGTACTTC.

The chain uses TRBV11-1 and TRBJ2-7; D gene uncertain. The germline V gene has CDR1 SGHAT and CDR2 FQDESV (reference sequence). This CDR3 is 13 amino acids long. The V end was cut by 0 bases, the J end by 3 bases, with 6 bases between. The DNA of the CDR3 is TGTGCCAGCAGCTTAGCCGACGGCTACGAGCAGTACTTC. Encoded protein: CASSLADGYEQYF.

The chain recombines TRBV12-3 or TRBV12-4 with TRBJ1-1; D ambiguous. The CDR3 length is 14 residues. The germline V and J ends were trimmed by 7 bases and 0 bases, with 12 bases remaining between them. As DNA, the CDR3 is TGTGCCAGCACCCTTAACGGGGTGAACACTGAAGCTTTCTTT. Its protein is CASTLNGVNTEAFF.

This clonotype was seen only a few times. The rearrangement links TRBV5-1 to TRBJ1-1; D remains ambiguous. The CDR3 has 16 residues. The V gene's germline CDR1 is SGHRS and CDR2 YFSETQ. Trimming stripped 1 base from V and 9 bases from J, with 22 bases between. CDR3 loop: CASSLWGVGQNQQAFF. The CDR3 DNA reads as TGCGCCAGCAGCTTGTGGGGAGTCGGGCAGAACCAACAAGCTTTCTTT.

This clonotype has just a few counts. The chain uses TRBV20-1 and TRBJ2-5; D gene unclear. The ends were cut back, 6 bases at V and 2 bases at J, with 7 bases in the middle. Germline values: CDR1 DFQATT, CDR2 SNEGSKA (reference sequence). There are 11 residues in the CDR3. The CDR3 loop is CSAKLQETQYF. The CDR3 nucleotides read TGCAGTGCCAAGTTACAAGAGACCCAGTACTTC.

The sample holds a few counts of this clonotype. The chain carries TRBV6-5 and TRBJ2-3; 13 bases agree with TRBD2. Germline assignment: CDR1 MNHEY and CDR2 SVGAGI. V lost 6 bases to trimming and J lost 3 bases; unmatched junction nucleotides: 6. CDR3 length equals 16 residues. CDR3 protein: CASRRLAGGRTDTQYF. In nucleotides, the CDR3 is TGTGCCAGCAGACGACTAGCGGGGGGAAGGACAGATACGCAGTATTTT.

The CDR3 sequence: CASNTAGQPQHF. CDR3 DNA: TGTGCCAGCAACACCGCGGGACAGCCCCAGCATTTT. The rearrangement uses TRBV12-3 or TRBV12-4 and TRBJ1-5; D is unresolved. V lost 7 bases to trimming and J lost 7 bases, with 11 bases between them. The CDR3 loop spans 12 amino acids.

The rearrangement uses TRBV20-1 and TRBJ2-1; the D is unclear. V was pared by 0 bases and J by 6 bases, with 9 bases between. Germline values: CDR1 DFQATT, CDR2 SNEGSKA (reference sequence). This CDR3 has 13 residues. The CDR3 coding sequence is TGCAGTGCTAGAGACCCGGTCCCCAATGAGCAGTTCTTC. Amino acid sequence: CSARDPVPNEQFF.

This clonotype has just one count. This chain connects TRBV6-1 to TRBJ1-2; D remains unclear. Germline CDR1 and CDR2: MNHNS and SASEGT. The CDR3 spans 8 residues. Trimming cost V 10 bases and J 8 bases, with 5 bases left between them. The CDR3 DNA follows: TGTGCCACCCCGGGCTACACCTTC. Amino acids: CATPGYTF.

Only a few counts were recorded for this clonotype. In DNA, the CDR3 is TGCGCCAGCAGTGTTACCGGGACAGGGCAAGAGACCCAGTACTTC. It translates to CASSVTGTGQETQYF. The rearrangement uses TRBV5-1 and TRBJ2-5; the match to TRBD1 covers 9 bases. The CDR3 has 15 amino acids. V shed 5 bases, J shed 2 bases, and the junction held 7 bases outside the gene matches. Germline V gene lookup returns CDR1 SGHRS and CDR2 YFSETQ.

V and J are TRBV12-3 or TRBV12-4 and TRBJ1-1, with TRBD1 matching 7 bases. The CDR3 consists of 13 residues. V was pared by 6 bases and J by 5 bases, with 6 bases of the junction left unmatched. The CDR3 nucleotides read TGTGCCAGCAGCCGACAGGGTCGGACTGAAGCTTTCTTT. This translates into CASSRQGRTEAFF.

This clonotype showed up just a few times. The gene calls are TRBV6-6 and TRBJ2-3; unclear D gene. Germline loops: CDR1 MNHNY, CDR2 SVGAGI (reference sequence). CDR3 length equals 12 residues. Trimming pared 7 bases from V and 6 bases from J, leaving 11 bases between. For the CDR3, the DNA is TGTGCCAGCAAAAAACCAGGTGATACGCAGTATTTT. It yields the protein CASKKPGDTQYF.

J is TRBJ2-7 and V is TRBV30, with D maybe TRBD1 (6 bases). The CDR3 consists of 14 residues. Deletions cut 3 bases from V and 12 bases from J, with 24 bases between. CDR1 is GTSNPN and CDR2 is SVGIG in the germline V gene (reference sequence). The CDR3 region has the DNA TGTGCCTGGAGCGCTTCGCAGGGGCTGCGCCCCCTGTACTTC. Residues: CAWSASQGLRPLYF.

This clonotype was seen only a few times. CDR3 nucleotide sequence: TGTGCCAGCAGGGGGACAGGGGGCGATGGCTACACCTTC. This sequence encodes CASRGTGGDGYTF. This sequence joins TRBV6-5 and TRBJ1-2; 12 bases line up with TRBD1. This CDR3 contains 13 residues. Germline V lookup: CDR1 MNHEY, CDR2 SVGAGI. The V and J ends lost 6 bases and 6 bases, in that order; junction bases with no gene match: 2.

The rearrangement links TRBV12-3 or TRBV12-4 to TRBJ2-3, with 13 bases aligning to TRBD2. Trimming took 5 bases from V and 3 from J; bases not matched to a gene: 8. This CDR3 is built from 17 residues. CDR3 coding DNA: TGTGCCAGCAGTATGACTAGCGGGGGGTTTGGAACAGATACGCAGTATTTT. It is translated as CASSMTSGGFGTDTQYF.

The chain employs TRBV27 and TRBJ2-7; TRBD1 is a possible D gene (5 bases). Trimming removed 5 bases from V and 3 bases from J, with 20 bases in between. Per the germline V gene, CDR1 is MNHEY and CDR2 is SMNVEV (reference sequence). The CDR3 contains 16 residues. The CDR3 sequence: CASSRVPSGSGYEQYF. The CDR3 DNA reads as TGTGCCAGCAGTCGGGTACCTTCAGGGTCCGGCTACGAGCAGTACTTC.

J is TRBJ2-1 and V is TRBV30; D possibly corresponds to TRBD1 (5 bases). Germline assignment: CDR1 GTSNPN and CDR2 SVGIG (reference sequence). This CDR3 contains 15 residues. V was clipped by 0 bases and J by 10 bases, with 19 bases between them. CDR3 sequence reads: CAWSVPGNYPQEQFF. The CDR3 DNA reads as TGTGCCTGGAGTGTACCAGGGAATTATCCCCAGGAGCAGTTCTTC. Drawing the rest from reference TRBV30 and TRBJ2-1, the complete variable domain is SQTIHQWPATLVQPVGSPLSLECTVEGTSNPNLYWYRQAAGRGLQLLFYSVGIGQISSEVPQNLSASRPQDRQFILSSKKLLLSDSGFYLCAWSVPGNYPQEQFFGPGTRLTVL.

This clonotype has only a few counts. The CDR3 DNA sequence: TGTGCCAGCAGCCAAGATCTGGGAGCTGGCTACACCTTC. It is translated as CASSQDLGAGYTF. V usage is TRBV3-1 and J usage is TRBJ1-2, with D unclear. The CDR3 has 13 residues. CDR1 is LGHDT and CDR2 is YNNKEL in the germline V gene (reference sequence). The V and J ends lost 0 bases and 7 bases respectively, with 9 bases between them.